This T cell receptor beta chain was recorded in a study of Tregs in tolerant kidney transplant recipients. Germline CDR1 reads SGDLS; CDR2 reads YYNGEE. The germline V and J ends were trimmed by 0 bases and 3 bases, with 9 bases remaining between them. The CDR3 length is 14 residues. TCRdb's table, derived via immunoSEQ multiplex PCR, lists solely in-frame clones and lacks some. The profile shows tens of thousands of clones, 84% of them singletons. The gene calls are TRBV9 and TRBJ1-1; D gene uncertain. This receptor was taken from a human donor in good health. Specimen: CD4+ T cells from blood. The CDR3 loop is CASSVASRDTEAFF. As DNA, the CDR3 is TGTGCCAGCAGCGTAGCGTCTAGGGACACTGAAGCTTTCTTT.